This T cell receptor beta chain was identified in a study of T cell repertoires in cytomegalovirus infection (dated by TCRdb to between 2017 and 2020). A note on the overall study: The peptide stimulations were aimed at well-studied HLA-B-restricted epitopes as well as recently identified HLA-C-restricted CMV epitopes, whose presentation resists viral immunomodulation. Donor HLA type was relevant to the analysis, because carriage of CMV infection together with the matching HLA type was indicated by public TCR beta signatures.

With respect to this clonotype: Its recognized antigen is unknown. No much larger clone is present one base from it, and per-base qualities are unavailable.

According to the study, the label for this sample's treatment or condition signals: in vitro stimulation with specific CMV peptide epitopes to enrich CMV-specific T cells. The sequencing machine was an Illumina HiSeq 1500. In TCRdb, the public reads were trimmed at Q25 with fastp and aligned with MiXCR, with productive beta chains retained. Under each unique CDR3 protein, matching rows form one entry showing the most common genes and DNA. This sample lists roughly 570,000 distinct CDR3 sequences; 40% were detected once. Clones ranked in the top ten supply about 48% of the sample. Broad study findings and their caveats: The ex vivo response was dominated by HLA-C-restricted CMV-specific TCR beta clonotypes, which also provided the single most frequent clonotype in two of eight donors. Carriers of CMV infection plus the relevant HLA type were discriminated by the cumulative frequency of public TCR beta family members in the study cohort and in an independent roughly 370-donor cohort.

Per the germline V gene, KGHDR is the CDR1 and SFDVKD is the CDR2. The CDR3 measures 13 amino acids from cysteine to phenylalanine. Of the read, only the CDR3 DNA is kept; its 39 bases are in frame from base 1. V gives up 6 bases and J gives up 0 bases, and the segment between their germline ends measures 7 bases. Here the chain combines TRBV24-1 and TRBJ1-1; confidence is insufficient to name the D gene. The sequencing used cultured PBMCs, collected from culture after CMV antigen stimulation. The TCR originated in a human donor in good health (CMV status not recorded). Some clones in this sample may be carry-over from other donors' samples. The sequence in DNA is TGTGCCACCAGTAAGGATTTGAACACTGAAGCTTTCTTT. The translation is CATSKDLNTEAFF.